These T cell receptor beta chains were read from a single sample in a study of T cell changes during pregnancy in multiple sclerosis. Clones were read by immunoSEQ multiplex PCR, and TCRdb kept only the in-frame ones, dropping some. The repertoire holds 50,000 or so clones, with about 92% as singletons. The sequences come from peripheral blood, collected in the third trimester of pregnancy. The receptors were gathered from a female donor with multiple sclerosis, enrolled in a pregnancy study. The CDR3 runs from the conserved cysteine through the conserved F or W. A D gene is named only where the DNA matches it firmly.

CDR3nt	CDR3aa	j_gene	v_gene	d_gene
TGTGCCAGTAGTATGATCGGGACTTCCGAGCAGTACTTC	CASSMIGTSEQYF	TRBJ2-7	TRBV19	NA
TGTGCCAGCAGCGTAGGGGGCAGGGAAGAGACCCAGTACTTC	CASSVGGREETQYF	TRBJ2-5	TRBV9	NA
TGTGCCAGCAGACGACAGGAAGCAGTAAATCAGCCCCAGCATTTT	CASRRQEAVNQPQHF	TRBJ1-5	TRBV7-2	NA
TGTGCCAGCAGCAATAGCGGGGAGCTGTTTTTT	CASSNSGELFF	TRBJ2-2	TRBV7-3	NA
TGTGCCAGCAGTTTGTTAGCGGGAGCACTTAACACCGGGGAGCTGTTTTTT	CASSLLAGALNTGELFF	TRBJ2-2	TRBV28	TRBD2
TGTGCCAGCAGCCCGGCTGAATCTCCATGGGGTGGCGGGCAAGAGACCCAGTACTTC	CASSPAESPWGGGQETQYF	TRBJ2-5	TRBV9	NA
TGTGCCAGCAGTTTATTTCGAGGGACTTCCACTGAAGCTTTCTTT	CASSLFRGTSTEAFF	TRBJ1-1	TRBV27	NA
TGTGCCAGCCGGCAATTACGACTAGCTAAAGAGACCCAGTACTTC	CASRQLRLAKETQYF	TRBJ2-5	TRBV28	TRBD2
TGTGCCAGCAGTTCCCCACCAATCAGGGGCATGAACGAGCAGTACTTC	CASSSPPIRGMNEQYF	TRBJ2-7	TRBV27	NA
TGTGCCAGCAGTCCTGACAGGGGGTTCTACAATGAGCAGTTCTTC	CASSPDRGFYNEQFF	TRBJ2-1	TRBV7-9	TRBD1
TGTGCCAGCAGTTTCACCTCACGCGGATCTCGGTACAATGAGCAGTTCTTC	CASSFTSRGSRYNEQFF	TRBJ2-1	TRBV27	NA
TGCGCCAGCAGCCAAGGGGGGGGCTGGTTAGAAGCTTTCTTT	CASSQGGGWLEAFF	TRBJ1-1	TRBV4-1	NA